The present entry profiles one T cell receptor beta chain with its context. Its antigen remains unknown. These data originate in a study of T cell responses to AZD1222 COVID-19 vaccine. Study-level results: Seropositive AZD1222 recipients at baseline numbered only five or six. There were mostly white British donors and more females than males, and clonal diversity was possibly underestimated. CD4 TCRs covered the whole spike, strongest at regions 160-218 and 743-854.

Using immunoSEQ multiplex PCR, the repertoire was profiled, and TCRdb retains in-frame clones only, with some absent. The sample contains about 130,000 clones, around nine tenths of which appear only once. CDR1 and CDR2 from the germline V gene are SGHVS and FQNEAQ. CDR3 length: 18 amino acids. V shed 2 bases and J 1 base; nucleotides not matched to a gene: 8. The material was peripheral blood, obtained 28 days after the second AZD1222 dose. This clonotype originated in an adult who received the AZD1222 COVID-19 vaccine. The chain has TRBV7-8 and TRBJ2-5; 12 bases agree with TRBD2. In DNA, the CDR3 is TGTGCCAGCAGCTTAACGCTAGCGGGAGGGCCGGTCCAAGAGACCCAGTACTTC. It translates to CASSLTLAGGPVQETQYF.